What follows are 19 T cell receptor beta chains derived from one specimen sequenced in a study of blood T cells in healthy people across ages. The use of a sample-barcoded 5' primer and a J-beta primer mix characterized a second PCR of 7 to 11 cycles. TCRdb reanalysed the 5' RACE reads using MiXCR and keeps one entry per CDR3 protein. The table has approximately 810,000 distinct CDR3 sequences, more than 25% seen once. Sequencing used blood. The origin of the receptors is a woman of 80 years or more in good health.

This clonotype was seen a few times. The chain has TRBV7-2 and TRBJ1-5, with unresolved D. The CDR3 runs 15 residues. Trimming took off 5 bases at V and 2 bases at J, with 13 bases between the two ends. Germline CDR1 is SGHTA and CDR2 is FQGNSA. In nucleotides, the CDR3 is TGTGCCAGCAGCCCCGCCTTCCGGGGCAATCAGCCCCAGCATTTT. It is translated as CASSPAFRGNQPQHF. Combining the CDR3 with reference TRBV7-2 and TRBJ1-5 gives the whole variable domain GAGVSQSPSNKVTEKGKDVELRCDPISGHTALYWYRQSLGQGLEFLIYFQGNSAPDKSGLPSDRFSAERTGGSVSTLTIQRTQQEDSAVYLCASSPAFRGNQPQHFGDGTRLSIL.

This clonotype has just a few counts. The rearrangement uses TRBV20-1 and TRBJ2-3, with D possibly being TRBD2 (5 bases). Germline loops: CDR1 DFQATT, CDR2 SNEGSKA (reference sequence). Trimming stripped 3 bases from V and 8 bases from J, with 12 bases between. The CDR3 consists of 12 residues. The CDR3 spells CSARESGGTQYF. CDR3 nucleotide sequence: TGCAGTGCTAGGGAAAGCGGAGGTACGCAGTATTTT.

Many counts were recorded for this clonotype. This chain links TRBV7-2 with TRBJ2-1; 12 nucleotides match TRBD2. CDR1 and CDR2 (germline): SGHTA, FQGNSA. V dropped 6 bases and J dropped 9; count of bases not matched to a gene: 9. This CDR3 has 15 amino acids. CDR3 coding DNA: TGTGCCAGCAGATTATCTAGCGGGGGGGCCCTTGAGCAGTTCTTC. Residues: CASRLSSGGALEQFF.

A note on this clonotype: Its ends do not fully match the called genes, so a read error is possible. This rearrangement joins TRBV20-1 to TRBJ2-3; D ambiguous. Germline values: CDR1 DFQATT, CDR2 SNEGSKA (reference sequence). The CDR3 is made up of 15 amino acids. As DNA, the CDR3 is TGCAGTGCTCCACAAAGCCTGGGGTTCACAGATGCGCAGTATTTT. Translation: CSAPQSLGFTDAQYF.

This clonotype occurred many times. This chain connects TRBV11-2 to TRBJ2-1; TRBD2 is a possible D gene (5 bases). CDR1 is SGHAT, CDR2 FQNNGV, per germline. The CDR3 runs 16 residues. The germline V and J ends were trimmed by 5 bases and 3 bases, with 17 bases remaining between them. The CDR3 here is CASSPRGRIGYNEQFF. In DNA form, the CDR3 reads TGTGCCAGCAGCCCTAGAGGGCGGATAGGCTACAATGAGCAGTTCTTC.

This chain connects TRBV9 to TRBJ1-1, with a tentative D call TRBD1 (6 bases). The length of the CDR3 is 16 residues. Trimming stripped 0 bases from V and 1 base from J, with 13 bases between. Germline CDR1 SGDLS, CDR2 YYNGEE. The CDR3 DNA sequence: TGTGCCAGCAGCGTAGTTTCAGGGGTAGGGAACACTGAAGCTTTCTTT. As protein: CASSVVSGVGNTEAFF.

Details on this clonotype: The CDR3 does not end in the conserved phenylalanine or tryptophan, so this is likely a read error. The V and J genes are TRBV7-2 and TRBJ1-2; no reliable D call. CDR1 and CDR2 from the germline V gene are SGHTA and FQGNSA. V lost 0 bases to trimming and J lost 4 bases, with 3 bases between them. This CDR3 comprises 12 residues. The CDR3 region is CASSLAGYGYTC. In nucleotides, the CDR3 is TGTGCCAGCAGCTTAGCGGGCTATGGCTACACCTGC.

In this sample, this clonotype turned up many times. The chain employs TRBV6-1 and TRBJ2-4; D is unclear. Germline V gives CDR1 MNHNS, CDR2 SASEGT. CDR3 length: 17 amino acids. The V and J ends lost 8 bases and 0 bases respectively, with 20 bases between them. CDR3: CASVNPEMTIAKNIQYF. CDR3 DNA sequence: TGTGCCAGCGTGAACCCTGAGATGACGATAGCCAAAAACATTCAGTACTTC.

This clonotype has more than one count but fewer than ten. CDR3 DNA sequence: TGCAGTGCTAGAGATAGCAGCCAAATGAAAAAACTGTTTTTT. Its translation: CSARDSSQMKKLFF. The gene calls are TRBV20-1 and TRBJ1-4; D is unclear. The CDR3 covers 14 residues. Trimming shortened V by 0 bases and J by 9 bases, and 14 bases separated the two germline ends. CDR1 and CDR2 from the germline V gene are DFQATT and SNEGSKA (reference sequence).

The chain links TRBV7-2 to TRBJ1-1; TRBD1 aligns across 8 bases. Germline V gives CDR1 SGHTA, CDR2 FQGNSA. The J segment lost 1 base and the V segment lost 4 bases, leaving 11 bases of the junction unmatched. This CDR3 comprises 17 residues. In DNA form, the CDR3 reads TGTGCCAGCAGCTCCCTTAGCCTCGGACAGGGGAACACTGAAGCTTTCTTT. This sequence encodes CASSSLSLGQGNTEAFF.

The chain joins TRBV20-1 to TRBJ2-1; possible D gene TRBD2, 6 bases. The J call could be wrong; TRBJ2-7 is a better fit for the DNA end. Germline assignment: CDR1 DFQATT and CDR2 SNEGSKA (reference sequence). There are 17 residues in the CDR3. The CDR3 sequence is CSARDLSAGSSYNEQYF. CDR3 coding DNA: TGCAGTGCTAGGGACCTCTCGGCGGGGAGCTCCTACAATGAGCAGTACTTC.

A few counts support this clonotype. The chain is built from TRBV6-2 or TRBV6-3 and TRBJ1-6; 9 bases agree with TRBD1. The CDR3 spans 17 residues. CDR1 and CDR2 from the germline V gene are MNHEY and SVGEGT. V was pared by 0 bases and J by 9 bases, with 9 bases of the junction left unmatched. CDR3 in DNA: TGTGCCAGCAGTTACTCGAGGACAGGGGAGTTTTTTTCACCCCTCCACTTT. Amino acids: CASSYSRTGEFFSPLHF.

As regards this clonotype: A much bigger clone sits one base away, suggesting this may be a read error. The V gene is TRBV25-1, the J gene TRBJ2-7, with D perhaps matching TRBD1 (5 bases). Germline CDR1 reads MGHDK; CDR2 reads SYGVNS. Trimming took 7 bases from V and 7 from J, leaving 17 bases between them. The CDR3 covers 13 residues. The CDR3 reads CASTQGVLGEQYF. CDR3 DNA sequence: TGTGCCAGCACCCAAGGGGTTTTGGGTGAGCAGTACTTC.

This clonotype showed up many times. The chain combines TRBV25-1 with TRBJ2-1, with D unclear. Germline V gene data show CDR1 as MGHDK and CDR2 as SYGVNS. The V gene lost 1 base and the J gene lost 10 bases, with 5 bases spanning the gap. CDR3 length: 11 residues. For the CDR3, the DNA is TGTGCCAGCAGTGAATGGGAAGAGCAGTTCTTC. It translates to CASSEWEEQFF. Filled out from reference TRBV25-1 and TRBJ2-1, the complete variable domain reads EADIYQTPRYLVIGTGKKITLECSQTMGHDKMYWYQQDPGMELHLIHYSYGVNSTEKGDLSSESTVSRIRTEHFPLTLESARPSHTSQYLCASSEWEEQFFGPGTRLTVL.

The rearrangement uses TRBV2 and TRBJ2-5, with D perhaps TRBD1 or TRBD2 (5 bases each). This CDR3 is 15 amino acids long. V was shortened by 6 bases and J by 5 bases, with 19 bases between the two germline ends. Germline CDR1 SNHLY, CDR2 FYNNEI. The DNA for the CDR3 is TGTGCCAGCAGCAAACGGGACCCGCTTTGGGAGACCCAGTACTTC. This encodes CASSKRDPLWETQYF. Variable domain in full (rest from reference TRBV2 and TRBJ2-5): EPEVTQTPSHQVTQMGQEVILRCVPISNHLYFYWYRQILGQKVEFLVSFYNNEISEKSEIFDDQFSVERPDGSNFTLKIRSTKLEDSAMYFCASSKRDPLWETQYFGPGTRLLVL.

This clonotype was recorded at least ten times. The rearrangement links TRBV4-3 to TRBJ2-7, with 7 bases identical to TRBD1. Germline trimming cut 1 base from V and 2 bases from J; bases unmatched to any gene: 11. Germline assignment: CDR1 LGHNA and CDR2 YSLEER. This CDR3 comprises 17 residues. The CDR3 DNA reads TGCGCCAGCAGCCAAGGCCTCTCCGGGACAGCCACCTACGAGCAGTACTTC. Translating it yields CASSQGLSGTATYEQYF.

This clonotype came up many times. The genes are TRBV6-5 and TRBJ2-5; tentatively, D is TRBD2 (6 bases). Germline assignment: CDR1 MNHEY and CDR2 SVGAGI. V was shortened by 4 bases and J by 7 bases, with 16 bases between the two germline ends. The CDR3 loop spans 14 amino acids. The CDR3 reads CASSSGSIGGTQYF. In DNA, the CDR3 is TGTGCCAGCAGTTCCGGGTCTATCGGGGGGACCCAGTACTTC.

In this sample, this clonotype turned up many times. DNA for the CDR3: TGCGCCAGCCAGGCCGCCGGGACAGATACGCAGTATTTT. Residues: CASQAAGTDTQYF. The chain couples TRBV10-1 to TRBJ2-3, with no clear D. The germline CDR1 and CDR2 sequences are WNHNN and SYGVQD (reference sequence). Trimming cost V 8 bases and J 3 bases, with 12 bases left between them. CDR3 length: 13 amino acids.

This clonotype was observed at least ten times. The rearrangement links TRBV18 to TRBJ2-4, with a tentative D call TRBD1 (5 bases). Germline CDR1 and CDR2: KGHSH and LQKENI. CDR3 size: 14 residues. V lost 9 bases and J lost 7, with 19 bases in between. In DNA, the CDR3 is TGTGCCAGTCAACTTGAGGACATAAGGAACATTCAGTACTTC. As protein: CASQLEDIRNIQYF.